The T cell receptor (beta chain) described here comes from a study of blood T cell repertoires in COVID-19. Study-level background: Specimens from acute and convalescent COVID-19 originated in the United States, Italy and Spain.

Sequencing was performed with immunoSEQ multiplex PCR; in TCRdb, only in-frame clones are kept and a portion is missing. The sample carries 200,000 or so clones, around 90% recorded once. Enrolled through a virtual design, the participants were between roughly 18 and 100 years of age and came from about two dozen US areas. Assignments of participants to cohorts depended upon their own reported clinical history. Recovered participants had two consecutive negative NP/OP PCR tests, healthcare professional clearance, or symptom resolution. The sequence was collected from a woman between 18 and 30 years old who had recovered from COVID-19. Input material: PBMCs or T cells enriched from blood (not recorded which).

For the CDR3, the DNA is TGTGCCAGCAGTCGACAGGGGGCGGAAGAGACCCAGTACTTC. It translates to CASSRQGAEETQYF. The rearrangement joins TRBV2 to TRBJ2-5; 10 bases map to TRBD1. This CDR3 comprises 14 residues. Germline CDR1 and CDR2: SNHLY and FYNNEI. The junction had 3 bases not matched to a gene; V was cut back by 5 bases and J by 3 bases. The full variable domain, with the rest looked up from reference TRBV2 and TRBJ2-5, is EPEVTQTPSHQVTQMGQEVILRCVPISNHLYFYWYRQILGQKVEFLVSFYNNEISEKSEIFDDQFSVERPDGSNFTLKIRSTKLEDSAMYFCASSRQGAEETQYFGPGTRLLVL.